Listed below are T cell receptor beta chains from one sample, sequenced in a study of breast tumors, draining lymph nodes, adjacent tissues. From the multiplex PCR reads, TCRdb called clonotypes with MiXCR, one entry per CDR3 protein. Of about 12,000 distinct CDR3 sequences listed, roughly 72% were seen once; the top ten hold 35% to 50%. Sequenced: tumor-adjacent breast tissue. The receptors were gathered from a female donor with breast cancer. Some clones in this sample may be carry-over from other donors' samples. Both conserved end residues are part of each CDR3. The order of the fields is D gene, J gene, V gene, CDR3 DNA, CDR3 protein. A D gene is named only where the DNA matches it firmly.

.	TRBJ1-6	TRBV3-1	TGTGCCAGCAGCCAAGATAGAGGCAGATCCCTCCACTTT	CASSQDRGRSLHF
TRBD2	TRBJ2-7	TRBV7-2	TGTGCCAGCAGCGTCGGGACTAGCGGGAACTACGAGCAGTACTTC	CASSVGTSGNYEQYF
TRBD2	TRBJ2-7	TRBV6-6	TGTGCCAGCAGTCCTAGCGGGAGTTTAGCCTACGAGCAGTACTTC	CASSPSGSLAYEQYF
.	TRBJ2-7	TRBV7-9	TGTGCCAGCAGCTTAGGAGGGACTGCCTACGAGCAGTACTTC	CASSLGGTAYEQYF
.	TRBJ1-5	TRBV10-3	TGTGCCATCAGTGAGCGACAGGCTGATCAGCCCCAGCATTTT	CAISERQADQPQHF
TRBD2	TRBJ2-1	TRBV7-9	TGTGCCAGCAGCCCACGACTAGCGGGAGGCCGCAATGAGCAGTTCTTC	CASSPRLAGGRNEQFF
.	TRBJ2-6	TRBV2	TGTGCCAGCAGTGAGTCGTCCTCTGGGGCCAACGTCCTGACTTTC	CASSESSSGANVLTF
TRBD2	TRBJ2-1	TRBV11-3	TGTGCCAGCAGCCCGACTAGCGGAGGTGAGCAGTTCTTC	CASSPTSGGEQFF
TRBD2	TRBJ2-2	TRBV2	TGTGCCAGCAGGGGGACTAGCGGGAGTAACACCGGGGAGCTGTTTTTT	CASRGTSGSNTGELFF
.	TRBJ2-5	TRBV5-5	TGTGCCAGCAGCTTCCGGGACGGAAAAGAGACCCAGTACTTC	CASSFRDGKETQYF